This T cell receptor (beta chain) was observed in a study of CD8+CD57+ T cells in acquired aplastic anemia. Turning to the study itself: Yields of DNA that came from sorted CD4+ and CD8+ cells averaged roughly 3.2 ug. Study findings and constraints: In common between the patients and the controls were around 30 CD8+ CDR3 sequences.

This clonotype was seen ten or more times. Antigen specificity is unknown. CDR3 length equals 13 residues. Trimming cost V 6 bases and J 9 bases; bases outside gene matches: 7. Profiling that covered TCR beta VDJ and CDR3 relied on genomic DNA as its template. TCRdb reprocessed the reads with MiXCR, giving one entry per CDR3 protein. The sample yields 100,000 to 150,000 distinct CDR3 sequences, more than 40% seen once. What was sequenced was sorted CD4+, CD8+, or CD8+CD57+ T cells (not recorded which) from PBMCs. This receptor was identified in a human donor in good health, serving as a control. This chain connects TRBV12-3 or TRBV12-4 to TRBJ2-5; 10 bases align to TRBD2. The CDR3 bases are TGTGCCAGCAGCCCCAGCGGGGGGGCGGCCCAGTACTTC. Protein product: CASSPSGGAAQYF.